Following are 10 T cell receptor beta chains from one sample sequenced in a study of response to subunit inactivated influenza vaccine. From the RT-PCR reads, TCRdb called clonotypes with MiXCR, one entry per CDR3 protein. Found here are around 480,000 distinct CDR3 sequences, over 9.5% of them singletons; the top ten hold roughly 12%. Sequenced material: PBMCs from blood, taken 35 to 45 days after vaccination. Every receptor here comes from a middle-aged man who received an inactivated influenza vaccine.

The chain uses TRBV7-3 and TRBJ2-7; TRBD2 matches 8 bases. Unmatched junction bases numbered 6, after V lost 0 bases and J lost 2 bases. The CDR3 runs 16 residues. Germline CDR1 SGHTA, CDR2 FQGTGA. The CDR3 reads CASSLTGGGSPYEQYF. CDR3 DNA sequence: TGTGCCAGCAGCTTAACCGGGGGGGGTTCCCCCTACGAGCAGTACTTC.

The chain joins TRBV11-2 to TRBJ2-5; D gene unclear. The CDR3 length is 15 residues. The germline gives CDR1 SGHAT, CDR2 FQNNGV. Between the trimmed V and J ends, which lost 5 bases and 2 bases, there was a span of 15 bases. The CDR3 DNA reads TGTGCCAGCAGCCCCGTCCAAGGGTGGCAAGAGACCCAGTACTTC. This codes for CASSPVQGWQETQYF.

The chain is built from TRBV24-1 and TRBJ2-6; D is uncertain. V was trimmed by 5 bases and J by 0 bases, leaving 19 bases between them. Germline CDR1 reads KGHDR; CDR2 reads SFDVKD. CDR3 length: 19 amino acids. This CDR3 is CATSGLSNGQTSGANVLTF. The CDR3 DNA sequence: TGTGCCACCAGTGGACTTTCAAACGGGCAAACCTCTGGGGCCAACGTCCTGACTTTC.

The chain recombines TRBV7-2 with TRBJ2-1; 7 nucleotides align to TRBD2. The trim removed 1 base at V and 4 bases at J, leaving 4 bases unmatched. The CDR3 covers 15 residues. CDR1 and CDR2 from the germline V gene are SGHTA and FQGNSA. DNA of the CDR3: TGTGCCAGCAGCTTAGAGCGGGGCGGGTACAATGAGCAGTTCTTC. It specifies CASSLERGGYNEQFF.

The chain is built from TRBV11-3 and TRBJ2-3; tentatively, D is TRBD2 (7 bases). Looked up from germline, CDR1 is SGHNT and CDR2 is YENEEA. The CDR3 is made up of 15 amino acids. The V gene lost 5 bases and the J gene lost 6 bases, with 18 bases spanning the gap. Here the CDR3 DNA reads TGTGCCAGCAGCCCCCCGAACGGGGGGCTTGATACGCAGTATTTT. Translated: CASSPPNGGLDTQYF.

The gene calls are TRBV4-1 and TRBJ1-1; D is undetermined. The CDR3 spans 12 residues. V shed 2 bases and J shed 2 bases, with 3 bases lying between them. Germline loops: CDR1 MGHRA, CDR2 YSYEKL. The CDR3 here is CASSQINTEAFF. Here the CDR3 DNA reads TGCGCCAGCAGCCAAATCAACACTGAAGCTTTCTTT.

This clonotype was counted many times. The genes are TRBV12-3 or TRBV12-4 and TRBJ2-7; D remains unclear. V lost 5 bases, J lost 4 bases, and 18 bases lay in between. The CDR3 sequence is 15 residues long. As DNA, the CDR3 is TGTGCCAGCAGTCCGGACGGTTTAGGGCCTTACGAGCAGTACTTC. Protein: CASSPDGLGPYEQYF.

This clonotype was seen a few times. DNA for the CDR3: TGTGCCAGCCAGTTGGGACAGAACACCGGGGAGCTGTTTTTT. This sequence encodes CASQLGQNTGELFF. The chain combines TRBV6-4 with TRBJ2-2, with D perhaps TRBD1 (6 bases). Per the germline V gene, CDR1 is MRHNA and CDR2 is SNTAGT. This CDR3 has 14 amino acids. Trimming pared 8 bases from V and 1 base from J, leaving 11 bases between.

The table lists this clonotype with many counts. The chain is built from TRBV6-5 and TRBJ2-7, with D perhaps TRBD1 (6 bases). Trimming left V 2 bases short and J 2 bases short, with 10 bases between. Germline CDR1 MNHEY, CDR2 SVGAGI. The CDR3 spans 14 residues. CDR3 nucleotide sequence: TGTGCCAGCAGTTACGGGGACACCACCTACGAGCAGTACTTC. Translation: CASSYGDTTYEQYF.

This clonotype appeared many times. This chain's CDR3 is CSARRQGGYEQYF. The CDR3 nucleotides are TGCAGTGCTAGAAGGCAGGGAGGCTACGAGCAGTACTTC. This chain uses TRBV20-1 with TRBJ2-7; possible D gene TRBD2, 6 bases. The germline V gene has CDR1 DFQATT and CDR2 SNEGSKA (reference sequence). The CDR3 totals 13 residues. The V end was cut by 2 bases, the J end by 3 bases, with 11 bases between.